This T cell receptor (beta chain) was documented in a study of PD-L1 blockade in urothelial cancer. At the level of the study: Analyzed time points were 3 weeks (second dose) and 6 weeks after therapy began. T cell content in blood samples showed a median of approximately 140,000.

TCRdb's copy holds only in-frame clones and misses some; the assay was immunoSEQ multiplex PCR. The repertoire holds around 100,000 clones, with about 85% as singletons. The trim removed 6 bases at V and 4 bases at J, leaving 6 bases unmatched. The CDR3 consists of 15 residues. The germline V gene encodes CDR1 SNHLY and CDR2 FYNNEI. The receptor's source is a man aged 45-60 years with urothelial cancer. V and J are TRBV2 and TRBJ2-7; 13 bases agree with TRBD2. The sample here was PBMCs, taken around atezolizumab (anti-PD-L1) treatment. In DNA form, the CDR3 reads TGTGCCAGCAGCGAATTACTAGCGGGAGGGTACGAGCAGTACTTC. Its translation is CASSELLAGGYEQYF.